This record looks at one TCR beta chain sequence and its context. Authors' methods: Amplification from reference gene primers served as the basis for estimated nucleated cell counts. Method: immunoSEQ multiplex PCR; TCRdb's copy keeps in-frame clones and lacks some. That table gives V, J and clone size, and the DNA gave D and trimming. The sample contains 70,000 to 90,000 clones, approximately 88% of which appear only once. This entry is derived from a study of blood T cell repertoires in COVID-19. Study overall: Samples taken during acute and convalescent COVID-19 were collected in the United States, Italy and Spain.

The ends lost 3 bases at V and 7 bases at J; junction bases unmatched: 0. The CDR3 is 13 residues long. Germline CDR1 SGHAT, CDR2 FQNNGV. The chain links TRBV11-2 to TRBJ2-1; 10 bases are a match to TRBD2. The sequence derives from a human donor in a cohort sampled during active COVID-19. Sequenced input: peripheral blood. CDR3 amino acids: CASSFSGGNEQFF. DNA for the CDR3: TGTGCCAGCAGCTTTAGCGGGGGGAATGAGCAGTTCTTC.